The 27 T cell receptor beta chains reported below all come from one sample, sequenced in a study of breast tumors, draining lymph nodes, adjacent tissues. TCRdb called the multiplex PCR reads again in MiXCR, with one record for every CDR3 protein. The table records about 19,000 distinct CDR3 sequences, around 46% of them present only once. Material: breast tumor tissue. These TCRs come from a female donor with breast cancer. Some clones in this sample may be carry-over from other donors' samples.

V and J are TRBV20-1 and TRBJ2-3, with 14 nucleotides matching TRBD2. CDR3 length: 16 residues. CDR1 and CDR2 (germline): DFQATT, SNEGSKA (reference sequence). V dropped 1 base and J dropped 4; count of bases not matched to a gene: 4. The CDR3 nucleotides read TGCAGTGCTAGAGGTTTGACTAGCGGGGGGGCAGATACGCAGTATTTT. Translated: CSARGLTSGGADTQYF.

Ten or more counts support this clonotype. This sequence joins TRBV11-2 and TRBJ2-7; the match to TRBD2 covers 7 bases. The V gene end was trimmed by 1 base and the J gene end by 4 bases; junction bases not matched to a gene: 10. Germline V CDR1 and CDR2: SGHAT, FQNNGV. The CDR3 is 16 amino acids. This CDR3 is CASSLGSGAGRYEQYF. The CDR3 nucleotides are TGTGCCAGCAGCTTAGGGAGCGGGGCGGGTCGGTACGAGCAGTACTTC.

The gene calls are TRBV6-5 and TRBJ1-1, with 9 positions matching TRBD1. Germline CDR1 MNHEY, CDR2 SVGAGI. V lost 6 bases to trimming and J lost 1 base; unmatched junction nucleotides: 6. The CDR3 is 15 residues long. Written as DNA, the CDR3 is TGTGCCAGCAGCGACCTGGGACAGGGGAACACTGAAGCTTTCTTT. This encodes CASSDLGQGNTEAFF.

The genes are TRBV6-2 or TRBV6-3 and TRBJ1-5; D is ambiguous. Per germline, CDR1 MNHEY and CDR2 SVGEGT. V gave up 4 bases and J gave up 3 bases, with 7 bases separating them. The length of the CDR3 is 13 residues. The CDR3, as DNA: TGTGCCAGCAGTTCCCGGGCCAATCAGCCCCAGCATTTT. This gives the protein CASSSRANQPQHF.

This clonotype came up once. The rearrangement links TRBV13 to TRBJ2-3, with 7 positions matching TRBD2. Germline CDR1 and CDR2: PRHDT and FYEKMQ (reference sequence). Trimming removed 6 bases from V and 2 bases from J; junction bases left unmatched: 14. CDR3 length: 17 residues. CDR3 nucleotides: TGTGCCAGCAGAGATTCCGGGGGGTTAGGCACCACAGATACGCAGTATTTT. Its protein is CASRDSGGLGTTDTQYF.

This clonotype was counted many times. The chain is built from TRBV6-6 and TRBJ1-5; D is possibly TRBD1 (6 bases). Per germline, CDR1 MNHNY and CDR2 SVGAGI (reference sequence). The CDR3 loop spans 14 amino acids. Trimming removed 5 bases from V and 4 bases from J, with 12 bases in between. The CDR3 DNA is TGTGCCAGCAGTCACGGGGACAAAAATCAGCCCCAGCATTTT. As protein: CASSHGDKNQPQHF.

CDR3: CASSEGGTVGYAQYF. The CDR3 DNA reads as TGTGCCAGCAGTGAAGGCGGGACGGTAGGATATGCGCAGTATTTT. This rearrangement joins TRBV2 to TRBJ2-3; possibly TRBD2 for D (6 bases). V gave up 1 base and J gave up 10 bases, with 18 bases separating them. The CDR3 consists of 15 residues. CDR1 and CDR2 (germline): SNHLY, FYNNEI.

This sequence joins TRBV7-3 and TRBJ2-3, with 13 bases lining up with TRBD2. The CDR3 sequence is 16 residues long. V was clipped by 5 bases and J by 5 bases; unmatched bases: 7. Per germline, CDR1 SGHTA and CDR2 FQGTGA. Written as DNA, the CDR3 is TGTGCCAGCAGCAGCGGGACTAGCGGGGTTCGAGATACGCAGTATTTT. Translation: CASSSGTSGVRDTQYF.

In the case of this clonotype: At one end, the junction sequence differs from germline, possibly due to a read error. The V call is TRBV5-4, the J call TRBJ1-2; 8 nucleotides align to TRBD1. The CDR3 length is 18 residues. Germline V CDR1 and CDR2: SGHNT, YYREEE (reference sequence). The CDR3, as DNA: TGTGCCAGCAGCTTGGAGGGGTTTTGGACAGGGCCTAACCATGGCTACACCTTC. Amino acid sequence: CASSLEGFWTGPNHGYTF.

The chain recombines TRBV28 with TRBJ2-5, with D perhaps given as TRBD1 or TRBD2 (7 bases each). Looked up from germline, CDR1 is MDHEN and CDR2 is SYDVKM. This CDR3 has 14 residues. V was trimmed by 7 bases and J by 4 bases, leaving 16 bases between them. The CDR3 region has the DNA TGTGCCAGCACAGGGGGGAGGGCATCAGAGACCCAGTACTTC. It encodes CASTGGRASETQYF.

In its sample, this clonotype was seen a few times. With a much larger clone just one base away, this may be a read error. This chain connects TRBV11-3 to TRBJ2-4; no definite D call. Trimming stripped 3 bases from V and 9 bases from J, with 12 bases between. The CDR3 runs 13 residues. Germline loops: CDR1 SGHNT, CDR2 YENEEA. The CDR3 protein is CASSFSYRAIQYF. In DNA, the CDR3 is TGTGCCAGCAGCTTTTCTTATCGTGCCATTCAGTACTTC.

Relative to its sample, this clonotype is medium-sized. This chain joins TRBV4-2 and TRBJ2-7; a possible D gene is TRBD1 (5 bases). This CDR3 is 15 amino acids long. The V end lost 0 bases, the J end lost 4 bases, and 13 bases lay between the germline ends. CDR1 and CDR2 from the germline V gene are LGHNA and YNFKEQ. CDR3 in DNA: TGTGCCAGCAGCCAAGAGTCATGGGGCCCTTACGAGCAGTACTTC. This codes for CASSQESWGPYEQYF.

This chain links TRBV5-1 with TRBJ1-1, with 12 bases matching TRBD1. V was clipped by 2 bases and J by 10 bases; unmatched bases: 3. This CDR3 is built from 13 residues. Germline V lookup: CDR1 SGHRS, CDR2 YFSETQ. The CDR3 coding sequence is TGCGCCAGCAGCTTCGGGACAGGGGGCACAGCTTTCTTT. It codes for CASSFGTGGTAFF. Together with reference TRBV5-1 and TRBJ1-1, the CDR3 gives the full variable domain: KAGVTQTPRYLIKTRGQQVTLSCSPISGHRSVSWYQQTPGQGLQFLFEYFSETQRNKGNFPGRFSGRQFSNSRSEMNVSTLELGDSALYLCASSFGTGGTAFFGQGTRLTVV.

J is TRBJ1-3 and V is TRBV11-2, with 9 bases identical to TRBD1. Unmatched junction bases numbered 9, after V lost 4 bases and J lost 8 bases. The CDR3 is 15 residues long. Germline V gene lookup returns CDR1 SGHAT and CDR2 FQNNGV. CDR3 sequence: CASSSDPGQGDTIYF. As DNA, the CDR3 is TGTGCCAGCAGCTCAGACCCGGGACAGGGAGACACCATATATTTT. The full variable domain, completed using reference TRBV11-2 and TRBJ1-3, is EAGVAQSPRYKIIEKRQSVAFWCNPISGHATLYWYQQILGQGPKLLIQFQNNGVVDDSQLPKDRFSAERLKGVDSTLKIQPAKLEDSAVYLCASSSDPGQGDTIYFGEGSWLTVV.

The chain carries TRBV12-3 or TRBV12-4 and TRBJ1-4, with D uncertain. The V end was cut by 7 bases, the J end by 8 bases, with 20 bases between. The CDR3 has 15 amino acids. CDR3 in amino acids: CASIFRNTKGEKLFF. DNA for the CDR3: TGTGCCAGCATCTTCCGGAACACTAAAGGGGAAAAACTGTTTTTT.

V usage is TRBV15 and J usage is TRBJ2-3, with a possible D match to TRBD2 (6 bases). Between the trimmed V and J ends, which lost 0 bases and 10 bases, there was a span of 26 bases. Germline assignment: CDR1 LNHNV and CDR2 YYDKDF (reference sequence). This CDR3 is built from 18 residues. In DNA form, the CDR3 reads TGTGCCACCAGCAGAGATTCCGGAGGGTTAGGCACCACGGATGCGCAGTATTTT. Translation: CATSRDSGGLGTTDAQYF. Full variable domain (remainder filled in from reference TRBV15 and TRBJ2-3): DAMVIQNPRYQVTQFGKPVTLSCSQTLNHNVMYWYQQKSSQAPKLLFHYYDKDFNNEADTPDNFQSRRPNTSFCFLDIRSPGLGDTAMYLCATSRDSGGLGTTDAQYFGPGTRLTVL.

This clonotype appeared many times. The chain couples TRBV7-9 to TRBJ2-7; no reliable D call. This CDR3 contains 14 residues. In germline, CDR1 is SEHNR, CDR2 FQNEAQ (reference sequence). V was pared by 6 bases and J by 1 base, with 13 bases between. In DNA form, the CDR3 reads TGTGCCAGCAGAGAAAGCAAGGGATCCTACGAGCAGTACTTC. Translation gives CASRESKGSYEQYF.

This clonotype was observed at least ten times. A much bigger clone sits one base away, suggesting this may be a read error. The J gene is TRBJ2-5, the V gene TRBV7-9; 9 positions match TRBD2. CDR3 length: 15 residues. Germline CDR1 SEHNR, CDR2 FQNEAQ (reference sequence). CDR3 coding DNA: TGTGCCAGCAGTTCAGCGGGAGGATATCAAGAGACCCAGCACTTC. It translates to CASSSAGGYQETQHF.

V gene TRBV6-8 combines with J gene TRBJ1-1; no definite D call. From germline, CDR1 is MNHGY and CDR2 SAAAGT. CDR3 size: 14 residues. The ends were cut back, 5 bases at V and 4 bases at J, with 14 bases in the middle. CDR3 sequence reads: CASSPPGIATEAFF. As DNA, the CDR3 is TGTGCCAGCAGTCCCCCCGGGATTGCCACTGAAGCTTTCTTT.

This clonotype showed up many times. Since a much larger clone is just one base distant, this may be a read error. This chain connects TRBV20-1 to TRBJ2-7, with TRBD1 identical over 10 bases. The CDR3 is 14 amino acids. Germline CDR1 and CDR2: DFQATT and SNEGSKA (reference sequence). The CDR3 DNA reads TGCAGTGCTAGAGTTGGGACAGGGGACTCCGAGCCGTACTTC. This gives the protein CSARVGTGDSEPYF.

Relative to its sample, this clonotype is medium-sized. V gene TRBV29-1 combines with J gene TRBJ2-1; 8 bases match TRBD2. The junction had 8 bases not matched to a gene; V was cut back by 5 bases and J by 5 bases. Germline V gene data show CDR1 as SQVTM and CDR2 as ANQGSEA. CDR3 length: 14 residues. The CDR3: CSVFSGITNNEQFF. The CDR3 DNA reads TGCAGCGTTTTTAGCGGGATCACCAACAATGAGCAGTTCTTC.

This clonotype was counted ten times or more. The J gene is TRBJ2-5, the V gene TRBV7-9, with 9 bases aligning to TRBD2. The CDR3 is 15 amino acids. Unmatched junction bases numbered 7, after V lost 6 bases and J lost 2 bases. Per germline, CDR1 SEHNR and CDR2 FQNEAQ (reference sequence). The CDR3 protein is CASSSAGGYQETQYF. The CDR3, as DNA: TGTGCCAGCAGTTCAGCGGGAGGATATCAAGAGACCCAGTACTTC.

Comments on this clonotype: This may be a read error: a much more frequent sequence differs by one nucleotide. The gene calls are TRBV6-1 and TRBJ2-5; D not certain. Trimming cost V 6 bases and J 0 bases, with 11 bases left between them. Germline-derived CDR1 and CDR2 are MNHNS and SASEGT. CDR3 size: 14 residues. The CDR3 DNA is TGTGCCAGCAGGCACAGATCGTACCAAGAGACCCAGTACTTC. Its translation: CASRHRSYQETQYF.

The CDR3 DNA reads TGTGCCAGCAGTATCGGGACAGTTAATCAGCCCCAGCATTTT. It translates to CASSIGTVNQPQHF. The rearrangement joins TRBV6-4 to TRBJ1-5; 7 positions agree with TRBD1. V lost 5 bases and J lost 4; bases outside the gene matches: 5. Per the germline V gene, CDR1 is MRHNA and CDR2 is SNTAGT. This CDR3 is built from 14 residues.

Ten or more counts support this clonotype. A much larger clone sits a single nucleotide away, making a read error possible. This rearrangement joins TRBV5-1 to TRBJ2-1, with no clear D. The CDR3 contains 12 residues. The germline CDR1 and CDR2 sequences are SGHRS and YFSETQ. CDR3 sequence reads: CASSLARNEHFF. Here the CDR3 DNA reads TGCGCCAGCAGCTTGGCTAGAAATGAGCACTTCTTC.

The V and J genes are TRBV11-2 and TRBJ1-2; tentatively, D is TRBD1 (5 bases). V gave up 1 base and J gave up 3 bases, with 18 bases separating them. The CDR3 loop spans 17 amino acids. Germline CDR1 and CDR2: SGHAT and FQNNGV. CDR3: CASSLVRPGARDYGYTF. The DNA for the CDR3 is TGTGCCAGCAGCTTAGTTCGGCCCGGGGCGAGGGACTATGGCTACACCTTC.

This clonotype has ten or more counts. The CDR3 DNA is TGTGCCAGCAGTTTCACTGCAACTAATGAAAAACTGTTTTTT. Its translation: CASSFTATNEKLFF. The chain has TRBV12-3 or TRBV12-4 and TRBJ1-4; D unclear. CDR3 size: 14 residues. Trimming pared 3 bases from V and 0 bases from J, leaving 5 bases between.